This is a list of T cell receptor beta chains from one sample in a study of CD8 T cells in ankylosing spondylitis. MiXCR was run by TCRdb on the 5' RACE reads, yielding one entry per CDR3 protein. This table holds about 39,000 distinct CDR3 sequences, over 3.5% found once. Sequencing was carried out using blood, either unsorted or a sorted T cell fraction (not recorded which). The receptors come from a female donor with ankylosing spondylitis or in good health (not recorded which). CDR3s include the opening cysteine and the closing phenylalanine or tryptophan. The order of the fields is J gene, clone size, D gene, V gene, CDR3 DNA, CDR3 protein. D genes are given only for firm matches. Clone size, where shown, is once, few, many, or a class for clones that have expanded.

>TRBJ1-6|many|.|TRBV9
TGTGCCAGCAGCGCGGATGGCAATTCACCCCTCCACTTT
CASSADGNSPLHF
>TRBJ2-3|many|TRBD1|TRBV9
TGTGCCAGCAGCGCTACAGGGGGACGGGGAGATACGCAGTATTTT
CASSATGGRGDTQYF
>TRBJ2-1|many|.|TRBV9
TGTGCCAGCAGCGTACGCGGGGATAGTGAGCAGTTCTTC
CASSVRGDSEQFF
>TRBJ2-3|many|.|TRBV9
TGTGCCAGCAGCGTAGTTGGTCAGGGGGGGCAAGATACGCAGTATTTT
CASSVVGQGGQDTQYF
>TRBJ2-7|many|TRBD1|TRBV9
TGTGCCAGCAGCGGCGGACAGGGATTAGGGAACGAGCAGTACTTC
CASSGGQGLGNEQYF
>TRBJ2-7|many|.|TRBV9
TGTGCCAGCAGCCCCCAGGGGGGCAACGAGCAGTACTTC
CASSPQGGNEQYF
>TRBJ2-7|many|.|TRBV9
TGTGCCAGCAGCGTACTCCCGACTGGGGGGCACGAGCAGTACTTC
CASSVLPTGGHEQYF
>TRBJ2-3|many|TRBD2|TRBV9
TGTGCCAGCAGCGTAGGGAGCGGGGGGACAGATACGCAGTATTTT
CASSVGSGGTDTQYF
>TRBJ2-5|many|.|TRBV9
TGTGCCAGCAGCGTAGGTATCGCGGTGATCCATGAGACCCAGTACTTC
CASSVGIAVIHETQYF
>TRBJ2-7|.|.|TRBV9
TGTGCCAGCAGCGTAGTAACCTACGAGCAGTACTTC
CASSVVTYEQYF
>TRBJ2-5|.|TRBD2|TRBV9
TGTGCCAGCAGCGGAGGACTAGCGGGGGGGCGAGAGACCCAGTACTTC
CASSGGLAGGRETQYF
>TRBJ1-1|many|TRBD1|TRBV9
TGTGCCAGCAGCGTAGGCCAGGGGGGGAACACTGAAGCTTTCTTT
CASSVGQGGNTEAFF
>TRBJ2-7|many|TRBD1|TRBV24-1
TGTGCCACCAGTGATTTGCAGGACAGGGTTCTTCTCAACTACGAGCAGTACTTC
CATSDLQDRVLLNYEQYF
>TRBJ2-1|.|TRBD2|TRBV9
TGTGCCAGCAGCCTCGGGGGGGCAAGTTCCTACAATGAGCAGTTCTTC
CASSLGGASSYNEQFF
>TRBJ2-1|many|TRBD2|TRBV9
TGTGCCAGCAGCGGACTAGCGGGGGGGCAGAATGAGCAGTTCTTC
CASSGLAGGQNEQFF
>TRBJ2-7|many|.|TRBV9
TGTGCCAGCAGCGTACTCGGGAGTAGTAACGAGCAGTACTTC
CASSVLGSSNEQYF
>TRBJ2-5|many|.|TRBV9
TGTGCCAGCAGCGTAGTCGGGGCGGAGACCCAGTACTTC
CASSVVGAETQYF
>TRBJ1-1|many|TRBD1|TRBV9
TGTGCCAGCAGCCTTGCCGGGACAGGGGTCGGTGAAGCTTTCTTT
CASSLAGTGVGEAFF
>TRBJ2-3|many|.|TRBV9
TGTGCCAGCAGCGCCCGGACAGCAGGTCCCACAGATACGCAGTATTTT
CASSARTAGPTDTQYF
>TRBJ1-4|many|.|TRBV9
TGTGCCAGCAGCTTCGACAGGACCCCTGATGAAAAACTGTTTTTT
CASSFDRTPDEKLFF
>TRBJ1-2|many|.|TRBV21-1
TGTGCCAGCAGCAAACTTAGTCAGGGTCTCTATGGCTACACCTTC
CASSKLSQGLYGYTF
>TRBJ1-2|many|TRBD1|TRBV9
TGTGCCAGCAGCGTAGGCCATAGGACAGGGGGAAACTATGGCTACACCTTC
CASSVGHRTGGNYGYTF
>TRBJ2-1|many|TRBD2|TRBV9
TGTGCCAGCAGCCGGCTCCGGGGGGACCTCTACAATGAGCAGTTCTTC
CASSRLRGDLYNEQFF
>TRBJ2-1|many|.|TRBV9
TGTGCCAGCAGCGTGGGGGGAGCGGGCACCAGGTTCTTC
CASSVGGAGTRFF
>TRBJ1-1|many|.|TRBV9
TGTGCCAGCAGCGTCGGGGGCAGGGAAGGCCCCAACACTGAAGCTTTCTTT
CASSVGGREGPNTEAFF
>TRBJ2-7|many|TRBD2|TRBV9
TGTGCCAGCAGCGTAGGGGGGAGGGACCTAACTCCCGGCTCCTACGAGCAGTACTTC
CASSVGGRDLTPGSYEQYF
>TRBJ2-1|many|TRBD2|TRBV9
TGTGCCAGCAGCTCGAGACTAGCGGAGGGCGGCAATGAGCAGTTCTTC
CASSSRLAEGGNEQFF
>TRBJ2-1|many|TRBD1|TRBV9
TGTGCCAGCAGCGTAACGACAGGGACCTCCAATGAGCAGTTCTTC
CASSVTTGTSNEQFF
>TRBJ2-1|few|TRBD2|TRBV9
TGTGCCAGCAGCCCTAGCGGGGGGGGTTACAATGAGCAGTTCTTC
CASSPSGGGYNEQFF
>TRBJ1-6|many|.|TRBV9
TGTGCCAGCAGCGTAGGTCCAGGGGACGGATCACCCCTCCACTTT
CASSVGPGDGSPLHF
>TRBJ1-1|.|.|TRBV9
TGTGCCAGCAGCCCCGTGGACACCTTGAACACTGAAGCTTTCTTT
CASSPVDTLNTEAFF
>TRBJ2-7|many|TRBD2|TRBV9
TGTGCCAGCAGCGTAGGACCCGGGAGGAACGAGCAGTACTTC
CASSVGPGRNEQYF
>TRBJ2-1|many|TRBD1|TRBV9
TGTGCCAGCAGCGTCCAGACAGGGGACGTCGCCAATGAGCAGTTCTTC
CASSVQTGDVANEQFF
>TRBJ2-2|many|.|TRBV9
TGTGCCAGCAGCGTAGAGGGCACCCCGAACACCGGGGAGCTGTTTTTT
CASSVEGTPNTGELFF
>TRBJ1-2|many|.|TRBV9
TGTGCCAGCAGCGTAGACCGATATGGCTACACCTTC
CASSVDRYGYTF
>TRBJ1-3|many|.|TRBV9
TGTGCCAGCAGCTTAACAGCGTTCTCTGGAAACACCATATATTTT
CASSLTAFSGNTIYF
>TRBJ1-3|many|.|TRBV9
TGTGCCAGCAGCGAGGGGCCTCAGGGAAACACCATATATTTT
CASSEGPQGNTIYF
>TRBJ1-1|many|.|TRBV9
TGTGCCAGCAGCAATGGACGGTTGAACACTGAAGCTTTCTTT
CASSNGRLNTEAFF
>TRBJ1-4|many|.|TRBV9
TGTGCCAGCAGCGTTCGACTCCCACCTAATGAAAAACTGTTTTTT
CASSVRLPPNEKLFF
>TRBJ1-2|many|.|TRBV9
TGTGCCAGCAGCGCCGGGACACCAAGTGGCTATGGCTACACCTTC
CASSAGTPSGYGYTF